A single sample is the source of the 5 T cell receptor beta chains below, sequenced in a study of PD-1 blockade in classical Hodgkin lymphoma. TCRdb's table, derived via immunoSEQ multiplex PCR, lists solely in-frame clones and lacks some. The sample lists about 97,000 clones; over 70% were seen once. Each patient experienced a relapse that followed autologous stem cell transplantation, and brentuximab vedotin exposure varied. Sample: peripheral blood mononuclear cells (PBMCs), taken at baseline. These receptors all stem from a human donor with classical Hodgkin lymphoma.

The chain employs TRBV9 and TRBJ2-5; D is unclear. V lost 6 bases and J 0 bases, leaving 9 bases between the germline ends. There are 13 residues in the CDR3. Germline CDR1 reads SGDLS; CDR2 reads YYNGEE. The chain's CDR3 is CASTPINQETQYF. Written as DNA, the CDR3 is TGTGCCAGCACCCCTATAAACCAAGAGACCCAGTACTTC.

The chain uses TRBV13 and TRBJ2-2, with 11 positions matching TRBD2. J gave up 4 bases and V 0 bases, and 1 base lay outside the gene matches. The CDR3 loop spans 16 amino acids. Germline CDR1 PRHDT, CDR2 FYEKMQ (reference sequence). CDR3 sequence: CASSLGLAGATGELFF. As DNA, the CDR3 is TGTGCCAGCAGCTTAGGACTAGCGGGAGCCACCGGGGAGCTGTTTTTT.

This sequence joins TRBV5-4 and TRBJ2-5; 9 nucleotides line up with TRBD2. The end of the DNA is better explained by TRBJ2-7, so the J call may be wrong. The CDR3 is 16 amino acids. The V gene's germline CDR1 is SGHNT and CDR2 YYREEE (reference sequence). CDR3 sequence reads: CASSPESGRSSHEQYF. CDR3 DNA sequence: TGTGCCAGCAGCCCTGAAAGCGGGAGGTCTTCCCACGAGCAGTACTTC.

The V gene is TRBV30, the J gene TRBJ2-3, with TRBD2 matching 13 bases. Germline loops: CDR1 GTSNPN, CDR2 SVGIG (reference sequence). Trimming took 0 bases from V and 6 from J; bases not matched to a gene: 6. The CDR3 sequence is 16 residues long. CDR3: CAWSVGLAGAGDTQYF. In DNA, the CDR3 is TGTGCCTGGAGTGTTGGACTAGCGGGAGCGGGGGATACGCAGTATTTT.

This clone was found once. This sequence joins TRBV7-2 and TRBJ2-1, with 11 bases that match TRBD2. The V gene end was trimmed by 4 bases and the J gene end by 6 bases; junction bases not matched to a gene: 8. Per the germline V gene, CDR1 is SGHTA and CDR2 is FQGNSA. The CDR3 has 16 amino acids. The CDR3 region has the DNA TGTGCCAGCAGCTCACTAGCGGGAGTTGGGGGCAATGAGCAGTTCTTC. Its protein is CASSSLAGVGGNEQFF.